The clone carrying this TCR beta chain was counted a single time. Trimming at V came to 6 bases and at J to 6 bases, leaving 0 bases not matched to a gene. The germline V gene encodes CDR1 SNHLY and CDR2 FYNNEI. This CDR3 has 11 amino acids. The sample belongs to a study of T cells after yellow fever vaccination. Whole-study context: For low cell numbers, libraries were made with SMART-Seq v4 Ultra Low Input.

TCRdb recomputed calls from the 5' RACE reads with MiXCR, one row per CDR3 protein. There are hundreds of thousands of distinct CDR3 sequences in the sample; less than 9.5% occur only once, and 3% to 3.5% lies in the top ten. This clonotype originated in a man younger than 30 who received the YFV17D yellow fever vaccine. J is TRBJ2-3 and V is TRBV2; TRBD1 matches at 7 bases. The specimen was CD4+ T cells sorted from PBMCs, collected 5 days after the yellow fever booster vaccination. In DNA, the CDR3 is TGTGCCAGCAGGGACAGGGATACGCAGTATTTT. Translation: CASRDRDTQYF.